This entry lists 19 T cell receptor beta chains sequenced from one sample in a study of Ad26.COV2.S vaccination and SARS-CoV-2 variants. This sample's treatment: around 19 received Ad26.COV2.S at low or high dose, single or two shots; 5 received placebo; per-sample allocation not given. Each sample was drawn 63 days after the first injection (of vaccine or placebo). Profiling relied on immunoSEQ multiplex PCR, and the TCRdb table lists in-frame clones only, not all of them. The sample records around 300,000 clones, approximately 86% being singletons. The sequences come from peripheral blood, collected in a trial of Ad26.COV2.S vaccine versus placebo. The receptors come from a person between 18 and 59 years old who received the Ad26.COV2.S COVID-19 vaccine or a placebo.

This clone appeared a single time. The CDR3, as DNA: TGTGCCAGCTCACCTGGACAGGGGGCTCAGCCCCAGCATTTT. Amino acids: CASSPGQGAQPQHF. The V gene is TRBV18, the J gene TRBJ1-5; 11 bases map to TRBD1. J lost 6 bases, V lost 3 bases, and 1 base had no gene match. Germline lookup yields CDR1 KGHSH and CDR2 LQKENI. The CDR3 has 14 residues.

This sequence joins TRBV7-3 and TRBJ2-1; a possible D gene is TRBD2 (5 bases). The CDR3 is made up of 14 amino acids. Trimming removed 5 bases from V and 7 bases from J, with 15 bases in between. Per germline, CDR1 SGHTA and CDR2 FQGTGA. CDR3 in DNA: TGTGCCAGCAGCCAAGTCGGGGTCGGGAATGAGCAGTTCTTC. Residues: CASSQVGVGNEQFF.

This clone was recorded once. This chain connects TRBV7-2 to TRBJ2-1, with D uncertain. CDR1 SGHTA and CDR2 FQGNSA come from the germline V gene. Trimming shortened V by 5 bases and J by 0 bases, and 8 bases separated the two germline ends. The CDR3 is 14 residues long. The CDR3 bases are TGTGCCAGCAGCAAAGACACCTCCTACAATGAGCAGTTCTTC. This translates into CASSKDTSYNEQFF.

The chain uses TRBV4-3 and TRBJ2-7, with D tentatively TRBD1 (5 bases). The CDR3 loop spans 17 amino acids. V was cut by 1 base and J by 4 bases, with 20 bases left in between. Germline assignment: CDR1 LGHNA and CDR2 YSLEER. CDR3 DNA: TGCGCCAGCAGCCAAGCCCTACCGACAGTCCGCTCGTACGAGCAGTACTTC. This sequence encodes CASSQALPTVRSYEQYF.

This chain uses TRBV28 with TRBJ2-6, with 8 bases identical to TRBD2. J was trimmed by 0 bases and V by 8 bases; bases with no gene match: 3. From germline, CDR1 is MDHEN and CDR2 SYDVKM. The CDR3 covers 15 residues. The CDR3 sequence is CASREGSSGANVLTF. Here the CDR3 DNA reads TGTGCCAGCCGGGAGGGTAGCTCTGGGGCCAACGTCCTGACTTTC.

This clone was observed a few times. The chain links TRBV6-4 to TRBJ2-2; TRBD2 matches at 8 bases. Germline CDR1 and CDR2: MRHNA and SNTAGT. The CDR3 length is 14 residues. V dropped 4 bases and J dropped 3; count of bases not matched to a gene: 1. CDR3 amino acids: CASSVSGDTGELFF. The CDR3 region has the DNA TGTGCCAGCAGTGTTAGCGGGGACACCGGGGAGCTGTTTTTT.

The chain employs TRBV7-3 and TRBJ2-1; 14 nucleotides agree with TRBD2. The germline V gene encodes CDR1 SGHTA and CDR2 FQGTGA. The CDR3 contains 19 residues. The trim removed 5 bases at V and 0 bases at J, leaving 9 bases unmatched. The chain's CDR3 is CASSRSGTSGSLSYNEQFF. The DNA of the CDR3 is TGTGCCAGCAGCCGTAGCGGGACTAGCGGGAGTCTCTCCTACAATGAGCAGTTCTTC.

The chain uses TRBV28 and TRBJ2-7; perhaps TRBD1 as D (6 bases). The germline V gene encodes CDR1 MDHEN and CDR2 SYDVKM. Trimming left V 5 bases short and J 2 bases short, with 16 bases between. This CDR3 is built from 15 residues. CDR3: CASSLGAAQAYEQYF. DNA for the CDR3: TGTGCCAGCAGTCTGGGGGCGGCCCAGGCCTACGAGCAGTACTTC.

In nucleotides, the CDR3 is TGTGCCAGCTCACCGCGGACCCTAGAGACAGATACGCAGTATTTT. Protein: CASSPRTLETDTQYF. The chain has TRBV18 and TRBJ2-3, with D hard to call. CDR3 length: 15 residues. V lost 3 bases to trimming and J lost 3 bases, with 13 bases between them. Germline V gene lookup returns CDR1 KGHSH and CDR2 LQKENI.

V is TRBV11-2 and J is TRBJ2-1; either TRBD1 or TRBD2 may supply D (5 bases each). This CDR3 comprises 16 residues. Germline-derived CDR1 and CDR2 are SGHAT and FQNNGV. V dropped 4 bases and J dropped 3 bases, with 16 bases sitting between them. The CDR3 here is CASSSRAGAFYNEQFF. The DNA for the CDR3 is TGTGCCAGCAGCTCCCGGGCCGGGGCCTTCTACAATGAGCAGTTCTTC.

CDR3 amino acids: CASSLAKGARTNEKLFF. The CDR3, as DNA: TGTGCCAGCAGCTTGGCAAAGGGGGCTCGGACTAATGAAAAACTGTTTTTT. The rearrangement links TRBV5-5 to TRBJ1-4, with TRBD1 matching 7 bases. The CDR3 runs 17 residues. V dropped 0 bases and J dropped 2; count of bases not matched to a gene: 7. Germline V gives CDR1 SGHKS, CDR2 YYEKEE (reference sequence).

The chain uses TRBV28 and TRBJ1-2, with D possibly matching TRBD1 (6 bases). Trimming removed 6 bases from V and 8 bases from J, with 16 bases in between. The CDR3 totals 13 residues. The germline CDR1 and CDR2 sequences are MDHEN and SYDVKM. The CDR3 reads CASSTNPGAGYTF. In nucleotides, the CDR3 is TGTGCCAGCAGCACTAACCCGGGGGCGGGCTACACCTTC.

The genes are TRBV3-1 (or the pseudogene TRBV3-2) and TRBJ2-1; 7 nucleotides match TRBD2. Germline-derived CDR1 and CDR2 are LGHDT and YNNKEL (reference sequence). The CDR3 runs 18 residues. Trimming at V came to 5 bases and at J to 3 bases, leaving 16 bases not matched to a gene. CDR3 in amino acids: CASSSPPGTGGHYNEQFF. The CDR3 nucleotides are TGTGCCAGCAGCTCCCCCCCGGGGACGGGAGGCCACTACAATGAGCAGTTCTTC.

The CDR3 bases are TGTGCCAGCAGCTGGGGGCAGGGGGCTCAGACCCAGTACTTC. This sequence encodes CASSWGQGAQTQYF. This chain uses TRBV5-5 with TRBJ2-5, with 8 bases aligning to TRBD1. J lost 6 bases, V lost 3 bases, and 7 bases had no gene match. The CDR3 covers 14 residues. The germline V gene has CDR1 SGHKS and CDR2 YYEKEE (reference sequence).

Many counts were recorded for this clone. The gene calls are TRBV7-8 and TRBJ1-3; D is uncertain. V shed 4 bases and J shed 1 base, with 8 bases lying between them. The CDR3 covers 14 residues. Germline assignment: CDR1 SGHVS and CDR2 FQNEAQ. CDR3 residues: CASSSGPSGNTIYF. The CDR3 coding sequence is TGTGCCAGCAGCTCGGGTCCGTCTGGAAACACCATATATTTT.

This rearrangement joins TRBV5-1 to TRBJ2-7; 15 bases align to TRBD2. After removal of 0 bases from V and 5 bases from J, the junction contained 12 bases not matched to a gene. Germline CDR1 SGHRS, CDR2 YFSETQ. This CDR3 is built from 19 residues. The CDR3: CASSLDPGLAGGRRNEQYF. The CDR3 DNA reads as TGCGCCAGCAGCTTGGACCCAGGACTAGCGGGGGGGCGGAGGAACGAGCAGTACTTC.

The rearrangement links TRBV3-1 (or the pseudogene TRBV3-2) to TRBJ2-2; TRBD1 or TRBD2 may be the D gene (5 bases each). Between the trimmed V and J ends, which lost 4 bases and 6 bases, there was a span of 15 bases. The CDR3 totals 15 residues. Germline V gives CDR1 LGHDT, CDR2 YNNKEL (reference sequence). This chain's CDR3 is CASSPMGVGSGELFF. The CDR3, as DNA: TGTGCCAGCAGCCCCATGGGGGTCGGCTCCGGGGAGCTGTTTTTT.

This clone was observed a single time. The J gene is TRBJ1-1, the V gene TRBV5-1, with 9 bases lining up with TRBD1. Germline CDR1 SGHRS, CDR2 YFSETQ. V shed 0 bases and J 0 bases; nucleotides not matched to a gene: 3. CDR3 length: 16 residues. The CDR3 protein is CASSLEGQGLNTEAFF. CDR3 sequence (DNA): TGCGCCAGCAGCTTGGAAGGACAGGGGTTGAACACTGAAGCTTTCTTT.

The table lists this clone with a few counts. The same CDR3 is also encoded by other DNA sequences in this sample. CDR3 nucleotide sequence: TGCGCCAGCAGCCAAGATGTGGCGGGAACTAATGAAAAACTGTTTTTT. Amino acids: CASSQDVAGTNEKLFF. The chain has TRBV4-1 and TRBJ1-4; D is unclear. The CDR3 loop spans 16 amino acids. Per germline, CDR1 MGHRA and CDR2 YSYEKL. Trimming removed 0 bases at V and 1 base at J, with 9 bases between.